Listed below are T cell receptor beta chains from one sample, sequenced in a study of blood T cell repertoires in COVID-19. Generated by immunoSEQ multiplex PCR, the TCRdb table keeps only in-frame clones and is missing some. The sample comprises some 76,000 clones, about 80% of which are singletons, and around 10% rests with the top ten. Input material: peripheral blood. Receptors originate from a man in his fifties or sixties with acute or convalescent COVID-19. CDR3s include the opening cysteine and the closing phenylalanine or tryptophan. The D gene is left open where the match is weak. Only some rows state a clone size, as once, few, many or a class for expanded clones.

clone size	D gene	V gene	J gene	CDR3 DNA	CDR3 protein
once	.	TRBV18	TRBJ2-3	TGTGCCAGCTCCGGGTCTTTAACAGATACGCAGTATTTT	CASSGSLTDTQYF
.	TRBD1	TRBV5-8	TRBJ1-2	TGTGCCAGCAGCTTGGGGACAGGAGAATGGAATGGCTACACCTTC	CASSLGTGEWNGYTF
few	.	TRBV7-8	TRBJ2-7	TGTGCCAGCAGACCCGTCGGCCAGCCGTCGGGCGAGCAGTACTTC	CASRPVGQPSGEQYF
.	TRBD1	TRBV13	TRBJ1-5	TGTGCCAGCAGCTTACGGCAGACAGGGGGTGATCAGCCCCAGCATTTT	CASSLRQTGGDQPQHF
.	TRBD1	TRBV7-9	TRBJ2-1	TGTGCCAGCAGCCTGACAGGGGTGAACAATGAGCAGTTCTTC	CASSLTGVNNEQFF
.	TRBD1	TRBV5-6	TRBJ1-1	TGTGCCAGCAGCCCAGGACAGGGGGGCACTGAAGCTTTCTTT	CASSPGQGGTEAFF
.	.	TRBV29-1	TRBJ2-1	TGCAGCGTTGAACGGGGTAGGGATGAGCAGTTCTTC	CSVERGRDEQFF
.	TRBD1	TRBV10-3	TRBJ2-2	TGTGCCATCAGTGTAGGACAGGGGAACACCGGGGAGCTGTTTTTT	CAISVGQGNTGELFF
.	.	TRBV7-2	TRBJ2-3	TGTGCCAGCAGCTTCCCCAGCGGACCCACAGATACGCAGTATTTT	CASSFPSGPTDTQYF
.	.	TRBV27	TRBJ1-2	TGTGCCAGCAGTTTTTTCCCAGCTAACTATGGCTACACCTTC	CASSFFPANYGYTF
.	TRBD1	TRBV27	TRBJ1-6	TGTGCCAGTACGTCCGGGACAGGCTATAATTCACCCCTCCACTTT	CASTSGTGYNSPLHF
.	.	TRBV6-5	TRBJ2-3	TGTGCCAGCAGCCGGAGGGCCAATGACGCAGATACGCAGTATTTT	CASSRRANDADTQYF
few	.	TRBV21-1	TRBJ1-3	.	CASSKAFAKGNTIYF
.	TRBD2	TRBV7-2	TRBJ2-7	TGTGCCAGCAGCATCTCGCCAACAGCGGGAGACGAGCAGTACTTC	CASSISPTAGDEQYF
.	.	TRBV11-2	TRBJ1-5	TGTGCCAGCAGCTTATGGGGGCTAGAACAGCCCCAGCATTTT	CASSLWGLEQPQHF
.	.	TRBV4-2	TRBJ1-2	TGTGCCAGCAGCCAAGATTTCGCGGTTTCTAACTATGGCTACACCTTC	CASSQDFAVSNYGYTF
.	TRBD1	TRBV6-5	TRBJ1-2	TGTGCCAGCAGCCGGGACAGGGGAAATGGCTACACCTTC	CASSRDRGNGYTF
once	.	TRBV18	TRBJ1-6	TGTGCCAGCTCACCCCAAGGGGATTCCGGTTCACCCCTCCACTTT	CASSPQGDSGSPLHF
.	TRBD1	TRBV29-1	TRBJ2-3	TGCAGCGTTACTCGGGACAGGGGGCAGGATACGCAGTATTTT	CSVTRDRGQDTQYF
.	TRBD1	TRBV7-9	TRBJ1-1	TGTGCCAGCAGCTTAGAAGGGACAGGGAACACTGAAGCTTTCTTT	CASSLEGTGNTEAFF
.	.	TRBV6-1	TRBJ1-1	TGTGCCAGCAGACAGGGATTGAACACTGAAGCTTTCTTT	CASRQGLNTEAFF
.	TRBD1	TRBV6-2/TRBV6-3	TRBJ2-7	TGTGCCAGCAGTTACCCTCGGACAGGGAAAGAGAGATACTCCTACGAGCAGTACTTC	CASSYPRTGKERYSYEQYF
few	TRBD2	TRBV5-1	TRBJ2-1	TGCGCCAGCAGCGGACCGGGACTAGCGGGCGGAGAGCAGTTCTTC	CASSGPGLAGGEQFF
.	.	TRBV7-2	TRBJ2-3	TGTGCCAGCAGCGCTGGACACGCGGGCACAGATACGCAGTATTTT	CASSAGHAGTDTQYF
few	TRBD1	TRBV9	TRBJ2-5	TGTGCCAGCAGCGTAGTTTCAGGGGGCGTCGAGACCCAGTACTTC	CASSVVSGGVETQYF
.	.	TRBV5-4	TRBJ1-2	TGTGCCAGCAGCTTGAGGCTCCTGAGCGACTATGGCTACACCTTC	CASSLRLLSDYGYTF
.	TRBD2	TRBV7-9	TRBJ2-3	TGTGCCAGCAGCCACCGCTCCATGACTAGCGGGAGTCAGGGAGATACGCAGTATTTT	CASSHRSMTSGSQGDTQYF
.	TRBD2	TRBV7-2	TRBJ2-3	TGTGCCAGCAGCCCTAGCGGGAGGGAGGGAGATACGCAGTATTTT	CASSPSGREGDTQYF
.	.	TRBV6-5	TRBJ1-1	TGTGCCAGCATTCAGGGACTCAACACTGAAGCTTTCTTT	CASIQGLNTEAFF
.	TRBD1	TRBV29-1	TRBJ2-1	TGCAGCGTTGAAAATCCGGGGACAGTCTACAATGAGCAGTTCTTC	CSVENPGTVYNEQFF
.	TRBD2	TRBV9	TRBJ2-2	TGTGCCAGCAGCCCGACTAGCCACGGGGAGCTGTTTTTT	CASSPTSHGELFF
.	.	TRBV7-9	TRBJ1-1	TGTGCCAGCAGCCCCCTGGGGGGGAGGACTGAAGCTTTCTTT	CASSPLGGRTEAFF
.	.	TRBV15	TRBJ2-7	TGTGCCACCAGCAGAGCGACAGTACCGGCCTACGAGCAGTACTTC	CATSRATVPAYEQYF
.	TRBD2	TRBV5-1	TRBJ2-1	TGCGCCAGCAGCTTCTTAGCGGGAGACGTCAATGAGCAGTTCTTC	CASSFLAGDVNEQFF
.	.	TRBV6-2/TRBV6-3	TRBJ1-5	TGTGCCAGCAGTTACGCGGGGAGGAATAGCAATCAGCCCCAGCATTTT	CASSYAGRNSNQPQHF
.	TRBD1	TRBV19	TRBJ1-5	TGTGCCAGTAGTATGGGGACAGGGTTAAGCAATCAGCCCCAGCATTTT	CASSMGTGLSNQPQHF
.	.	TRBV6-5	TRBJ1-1	TGTGCCAGCAGACCCCCAGGCGGGGGAGCTTTCTTT	CASRPPGGGAFF
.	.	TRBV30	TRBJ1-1	TGTGCCTGGAGTTTAACAGAGAACACTGAAGCTTTCTTT	CAWSLTENTEAFF
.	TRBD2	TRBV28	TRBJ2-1	TGTGCCAGCAGTTCGGGACTAGCGGAATACAATGAGCAGTTCTTC	CASSSGLAEYNEQFF
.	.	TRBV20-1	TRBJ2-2	TGCAGTGCTAGTGCCAGGCAGGACACCGGGGAGCTGTTTTTT	CSASARQDTGELFF
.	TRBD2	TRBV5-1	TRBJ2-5	TGCGCCAGCAGCCCGGGACTAGCGGGAGTAGAGACCCAGTACTTC	CASSPGLAGVETQYF
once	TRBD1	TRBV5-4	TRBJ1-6	TGTGCCAGCAGCTCGGGACAGGCTAATTCACCCCTCCACTTT	CASSSGQANSPLHF
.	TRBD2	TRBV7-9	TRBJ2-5	TGTGCCAGCAGCAACCCGGGAGGGGGAGAGACCCAGTACTTC	CASSNPGGGETQYF
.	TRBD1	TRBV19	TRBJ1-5	TGTGCCAGTACCCGACAGGGGAGGGGGCCCCAGCATTTT	CASTRQGRGPQHF
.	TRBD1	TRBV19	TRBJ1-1	TGTGCCAGTACTCCAGATGGGGGACAGGGGAGAAGTACTGAAGCTTTCTTT	CASTPDGGQGRSTEAFF
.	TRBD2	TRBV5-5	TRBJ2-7	TGTGCCAGCAGCTTGGTCGCGGGGGGGACCTACGAGCAGTACTTC	CASSLVAGGTYEQYF
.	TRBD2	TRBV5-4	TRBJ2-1	TGTGCCAGCAGCTCACCCACTAGCGGGAGCTCCTACAATGAGCAGTTCTTC	CASSSPTSGSSYNEQFF
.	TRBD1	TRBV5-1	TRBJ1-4	TGCGCCAGCACCCTGGGGGCAGGGGGCGGTGAAAAACTGTTTTTT	CASTLGAGGGEKLFF
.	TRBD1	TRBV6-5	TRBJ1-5	TGTGCCAGCATCCTACAGGGGTATAGCAATCAGCCCCAGCATTTT	CASILQGYSNQPQHF
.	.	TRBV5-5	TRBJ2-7	TGTGCCAGCAGCTTGGGGCAGGTGATCGCCTACGAGCAGTACTTC	CASSLGQVIAYEQYF
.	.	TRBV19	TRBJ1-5	TGTGCCAGTACCGAGGTCGGCAATCAGCCCCAGCATTTT	CASTEVGNQPQHF
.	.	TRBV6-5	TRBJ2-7	TGTGCCAGCAGTTACTCGAGCCTGGGCCGGTACGAGCAGTACTTC	CASSYSSLGRYEQYF